Described below is a single T cell receptor (beta chain) sequence and its context. What antigen it recognizes has not been identified. Per-base qualities were not stored, and no clone one base away is much larger. The data were taken from a study of blood T cell repertoires in COVID-19 (TCRdb year 2020). A note on the overall study: Samples from collaborators originated in the United States, Italy and Spain and spanned both the acute and convalescent phases of COVID-19. The repertoires were released in a freely available public database meant as a resource for research on the immune response to SARS-CoV-2. Samples were obtained from the ongoing ImmuneRACE study (first 160 participants) and from 1,254 subjects provided by 6 global collaborators. Sample metadata almost always included a de-identified subject ID, COVID-19 status, age in years and sex. The dataset comprised deeply sampled blood TCRbeta repertoires from subjects exposed to, actively infected with, or recovered from COVID-19. Where available, HLA class I and class II types were obtained from metadata supplied by the sample provider rather than from assay-based typing. The material from the prospective study consisted of cDNA or gDNA derived from T cells, B-cell-depleted T cells, or PBMCs.

Collaborating institutions collected whole blood in K2EDTA tubes following their own protocols. For TCRbeta analysis, collaborators shipped samples as frozen whole blood, isolated PBMCs, or DNA extracted from either of those sample types. Broad study findings and their caveats: Clinical and demographic metadata were provided uncurated, with the amount varying by source and participant.

TCRbeta CDR3 regions were amplified from genomic DNA using the immunoSEQ Assay, a bias-controlled multiplex PCR. Processing in the source paper ran as follows. The number of nucleated cells in each sample was estimated by amplification of reference gene primers within the assay. To quantify the absolute abundance of each unique TCRbeta CDR3 rearrangement, sequence reads were collapsed and filtered. For each sample, productive Simpson clonality was calculated as the square root of Simpson's diversity index over productive rearrangements. In its TCRdb copy, this immuneACCESS table keeps in-frame sequences only and misses some clones. Where compared with another copy, unresolved V genes explain less than half of these, and the others have no known cause. V and J calls and clone size are copied from that table; D and trimming were computed from the DNA. In this sample the table shows about 220,000 clones, more than 70% of which occur a single time. Of the sample, about 3.9% is held by the ten largest clones.

From cysteine to phenylalanine, the CDR3 is 16 amino acids long. The only DNA kept is the CDR3, 48 bases in frame from the first base. V gives up 3 bases and J gives up 5 bases, and the segment between their germline ends measures 16 bases. From a lookup of the germline V gene, CDR1 and CDR2 are KGHDR and SFDVKD. The chain is encoded by TRBV24-1 joined to TRBJ2-1; a weak D assignment points to TRBD1 (6 bases agree). Sequencing was performed on peripheral blood. This receptor was obtained from a woman aged 80 or over with acute or convalescent COVID-19. The sequenced DNA is TGTGCCACCAGTGATCCCGACGCCGGGACAAACAATGAGCAGTTCTTC. Its protein product is CATSDPDAGTNNEQFF.